These 7 T cell receptor beta chains came from one sample sequenced in a study of neurological immune-mediated disorders. TCRdb re-analysed the 5' RACE reads in MiXCR, keeping a single row per CDR3 protein. The data show tens of thousands of distinct CDR3 sequences, roughly 2.5% seen once. Material for sequencing was PBMCs. Source of these receptors: a middle-aged man with multiple sclerosis.

This clonotype was found many times. The chain employs TRBV7-3 and TRBJ1-1; TRBD1 is a possible D gene (6 bases). The CDR3 spans 13 residues. V was shortened by 4 bases and J by 3 bases, with 9 bases between the two germline ends. Germline V lookup: CDR1 SGHTA, CDR2 FQGTGA. Here the CDR3 reads CASSSTGYTEAFF. The DNA for the CDR3 is TGTGCCAGCAGCTCTACAGGGTACACTGAAGCTTTCTTT.

This clonotype was seen many times. V and J are TRBV9 and TRBJ2-1, with unresolved D. Deletions cut 2 bases from V and 7 bases from J, with 13 bases between. Germline V gene lookup returns CDR1 SGDLS and CDR2 YYNGEE. The CDR3 spans 14 residues. The CDR3 loop reads CASSVEDPANEQFF. CDR3 in DNA: TGTGCCAGCAGCGTGGAAGATCCGGCGAATGAGCAGTTCTTC. Using reference TRBV9 and TRBJ2-1 for the parts outside the CDR3, the full variable domain is DSGVTQTPKHLITATGQRVTLRCSPRSGDLSVYWYQQSLDQGLQFLIQYYNGEERAKGNILERFSAQQFPDLHSELNLSSLELGDSALYFCASSVEDPANEQFFGPGTRLTVL.

This clonotype was seen repeatedly, ten times or more. The chain employs TRBV12-5 and TRBJ1-2, with TRBD1 identical over 9 bases. The CDR3 loop spans 16 amino acids. Germline V gives CDR1 LGHNT, CDR2 FRNRAP. V was pared by 2 bases and J by 4 bases, with 8 bases of the junction left unmatched. CDR3 sequence reads: CASGLPPGTGPYGYTF. In DNA, the CDR3 is TGTGCTAGTGGTTTGCCGCCGGGGACAGGGCCCTATGGCTACACCTTC.

There are many counts of this clonotype. The V and J genes are TRBV5-1 and TRBJ1-1; 7 nucleotides match TRBD1. This CDR3 has 15 amino acids. V lost 4 bases, J lost 3 bases, and 9 bases stayed unmatched. CDR1 is SGHRS, CDR2 YFSETQ, per germline. In DNA form, the CDR3 reads TGCGCCAGCAGCCAACAGGGGCGGGGGGACACTGAAGCTTTCTTT. It translates to CASSQQGRGDTEAFF.

This clonotype was seen at least ten times. The CDR3 here is CASSLLTHLNTEAFF. CDR3 DNA: TGTGCCAGCAGCTTACTGACGCATCTGAACACTGAAGCTTTCTTT. This chain links TRBV7-2 with TRBJ1-1; D gene uncertain. The CDR3 extends over 15 amino acids. The germline V gene encodes CDR1 SGHTA and CDR2 FQGNSA. V lost 2 bases and J lost 0, with 10 bases in between.

This clonotype was observed many times. This chain links TRBV7-9 with TRBJ1-5; D not certain. V lost 5 bases to trimming and J lost 1 base, with 6 bases between them. The CDR3 contains 13 residues. Germline V CDR1 and CDR2: SEHNR, FQNEAQ (reference sequence). For the CDR3, the DNA is TGTGCCAGCAGCCAAGACAGCAATCAGCCCCAGCATTTT. It encodes CASSQDSNQPQHF.

The sample holds many counts of this clonotype. The chain uses TRBV28 and TRBJ2-7; 7 nucleotides agree with TRBD1. J lost 2 bases, V lost 3 bases, and 4 bases had no gene match. CDR1 and CDR2 (germline): MDHEN, SYDVKM. The CDR3 has 14 amino acids. CDR3: CASSLLDRAYEQYF. The CDR3 region has the DNA TGTGCCAGCAGTTTGCTTGACAGGGCCTACGAGCAGTACTTC.